Listed here are 2 T cell receptor beta chains from one sample, sequenced in a study of PD-1 blockade in mismatch repair-deficient tumors. Assay used: immunoSEQ multiplex PCR; TCRdb lists only in-frame clones, some missing. Found here are around 14,000 clones, approximately 80% of them singletons; the top ten hold approximately 10%. No cognate antigen is known for these TCRs. Time point reported: roughly 10-day in vitro stimulation with candidate neoantigen peptide 5. Source: cells cultured in vitro, taken from a patient treated with pembrolizumab. The receptors come from an adult with mismatch repair-deficient cancer.

J is TRBJ2-7 and V is TRBV5-6, with 9 bases fitting TRBD2. Germline loops: CDR1 SGHDT, CDR2 YYEEEE. The CDR3 runs to 14 residues. Trimming took 9 bases from V and 2 from J; bases not matched to a gene: 9. The chain's CDR3 is CATSRREGTYEQYF. Written as DNA, the CDR3 is TGTGCCACATCACGGCGGGAGGGGACCTACGAGCAGTACTTC.

The gene calls are TRBV10-3 and TRBJ1-2; possibly TRBD1 for D (5 bases). The CDR3 covers 16 residues. With 3 bases removed from V and 3 bases from J, the gap between germline ends came to 17 bases. From germline, CDR1 is ENHRY and CDR2 SYGVKD. CDR3: CAISDPGHGLDYGYTF. Written as DNA, the CDR3 is TGTGCCATCAGTGATCCTGGACACGGACTTGACTATGGCTACACCTTC.